These T cell receptor beta chains were read from a single sample in a study of T cells after yellow fever vaccination. TCRdb re-analysed the 5' RACE reads in MiXCR, keeping a single row per CDR3 protein. Among about 340,000 distinct CDR3 sequences, 12% were seen once, and the ten largest hold 2.5% to 3.5%. Sequenced material: CD4+ T cells sorted from PBMCs, taken 15 days after the yellow fever booster vaccination. All receptors come from a man aged 18 to 30 who received the YFV17D yellow fever vaccine. CDR3s include the opening cysteine and the closing phenylalanine or tryptophan. The order of the fields is V gene, D gene, J gene, clone size, CDR3 DNA, CDR3 protein. The D gene is left open where the match is weak. Only part of the rows carry a size: once, few, many, or a class if the clone is expanded.

TRBV12-3/TRBV12-4,NA,TRBJ2-3,few,TGTGCCAGCAGACGGGGCTCAGAGGATACGCAGTATTTT,CASRRGSEDTQYF
TRBV7-2,NA,TRBJ2-3,few,TGTGCCAGCAGCTTAAGGGTATCAGATACGCAGTATTTT,CASSLRVSDTQYF
TRBV13,NA,TRBJ1-2,NA,TGTGCCAGCAGATTGGCGGGTCGGGGGCCCAACTATGGCTACACCTTC,CASRLAGRGPNYGYTF
TRBV7-3,NA,TRBJ2-3,few,TGTGCCAGCAGCTCTGACAGTCACACAGATACGCAGTATTTT,CASSSDSHTDTQYF
TRBV6-5,TRBD1,TRBJ1-2,NA,TGTGCCAGCAGTGGGGGACAGGGTGCGAGCTACACCTTC,CASSGGQGASYTF
TRBV24-1,TRBD1,TRBJ1-1,many,TGTGCCACCAGTGATTCCGGGACAGGGAACACTGAAGCTTTCTTT,CATSDSGTGNTEAFF
TRBV24-1,NA,TRBJ2-6,few,TGTGCCACCTCCACAGCTGGGGCCAACGTCCTGACTTTC,CATSTAGANVLTF
TRBV27,NA,TRBJ2-5,few,TGTGCCAGCAGTCCGCCCGGGACGGGTCAAGAGACCCAGTACTTC,CASSPPGTGQETQYF
TRBV24-1,NA,TRBJ2-1,many,TGTGCCACCAGTGTGGGGGGGGCTGGCTACAATGAGCAGTTCTTC,CATSVGGAGYNEQFF
TRBV15,NA,TRBJ1-1,many,TGTGCCACCAGCAGACTAAACGAAGCTTTCTTT,CATSRLNEAFF
TRBV7-3,TRBD2,TRBJ2-5,few,TGTGCCAGCAGCTCGGGACTATCGTACCAAGAGACCCAGTACTTC,CASSSGLSYQETQYF
TRBV7-9,NA,TRBJ2-3,many,TGTGCCAGCAGCTTGTCCTATCGCGGGGTGGGAGATACGCAGTATTTT,CASSLSYRGVGDTQYF
TRBV6-2/TRBV6-3,NA,TRBJ2-3,few,TGTGCCAGCATCGGAGATACGCAGTATTTT,CASIGDTQYF
TRBV5-1,NA,TRBJ2-3,NA,TGCGCCAGCAGCTTGCAATTCGCCGCAACAGATACGCAGTATTTT,CASSLQFAATDTQYF
TRBV6-1,TRBD2,TRBJ2-5,many,TGTGCCAGCACCGACGGTCGGACTAGCGGGGGAGGTGAGACCCAGTACTTC,CASTDGRTSGGGETQYF
TRBV19,NA,TRBJ1-5,NA,TGTGCCACCGCAATACTCCGGGGGACGAATGCAATGAGAGATCAGCCCCAGCATTTT,CATAILRGTNAMRDQPQHF
TRBV20-1,TRBD2,TRBJ2-1,few,TGCAGTGCTATGACTAGCGGGGGCCCTTACAATGAGCAGTTCTTC,CSAMTSGGPYNEQFF
TRBV30,TRBD1,TRBJ2-5,NA,TGTGCCTGGGATACAGGGGGCGAGGGGACCCAGTACTTC,CAWDTGGEGTQYF
TRBV5-1,TRBD2,TRBJ2-7,few,TGCGCCAGCACCCTGGGAGGGACGGGGACCTACGAGCAGTACTTC,CASTLGGTGTYEQYF
TRBV4-1,NA,TRBJ1-3,NA,TGCGCCAGCAGCCAACCTGGGAGCTCTGGAAACACCATATATTTT,CASSQPGSSGNTIYF
TRBV2,NA,TRBJ2-2,NA,TGTGCCAGCTTGAACACCGGATTGGCCACCGGGGAGCTGTTTTTT,CASLNTGLATGELFF
TRBV20-1,NA,TRBJ1-4,few,TGCAGTGCTAGAGTGCTTGCCTCAGAAGGGAAACTGTTTTTT,CSARVLASEGKLFF
TRBV9,NA,TRBJ1-6,many,TGTGCCAGCAGCTACGGTATCAGGTCACCCCTCCACTTT,CASSYGIRSPLHF
TRBV18,TRBD1,TRBJ1-6,few,TGTGCCAGCTCACAGTATGGACAGGGGACCGATTCACCCCTCCACTTT,CASSQYGQGTDSPLHF
TRBV7-3,NA,TRBJ1-1,few,TGTGCCAGCAGCTTAAATTATCTGACTGAAGCTTTCTTT,CASSLNYLTEAFF
TRBV7-3,NA,TRBJ2-3,few,TGTGCCAGCAGCTTACGCGAGGGGTCAGATACGCAGTATTTT,CASSLREGSDTQYF
TRBV24-1,TRBD2,TRBJ2-1,few,TGTGCCACCAGTGGGACTAGCGGGAATCAAGAGCAGTTCTTC,CATSGTSGNQEQFF
TRBV7-2,NA,TRBJ2-3,NA,TGTGCCAGCAGCAAGGTATGGCCGAGGCGAGATACGCAGTATTTT,CASSKVWPRRDTQYF
TRBV12-5,NA,TRBJ2-1,NA,TGTGCTAGTGGCTCCCCCATGGCCATCAATGAGCAGTTCTTC,CASGSPMAINEQFF